This is a list of T cell receptor beta chains from one sample in a study of blood T cell repertoires in COVID-19. Sequencing was performed with immunoSEQ multiplex PCR; in TCRdb, only in-frame clones are kept and a portion is missing. The sample contains under 250,000 clones, roughly 80% of which appear only once. What was sequenced was peripheral blood. The source of these receptors is a man aged 80 or over with acute or convalescent COVID-19. Each CDR3 is given with its conserved first and last residue. The D gene is left open where the match is weak. Rows may omit the clone size; those that give it use once, few, many or a size class.

j_gene,d_gene,v_gene,abundance,CDR3nt,CDR3aa
TRBJ1-2,TRBD1,TRBV24-1,-,TGTGCCACCAGTGATTCCGGGACAGGGATTGGCGGCTACACCTTC,CATSDSGTGIGGYTF
TRBJ1-2,TRBD1,TRBV18,few,TGTGCCAGCTCAACTTCCGGGACAGGCGTTCCCTATGGCTACACCTTC,CASSTSGTGVPYGYTF
TRBJ2-3,-,TRBV10-3,-,TGTGCCACCCGGGGGACCCAACCCACAGATACGCAGTATTTT,CATRGTQPTDTQYF
TRBJ1-1,-,TRBV21-1,-,TGTGCCAGCAGACTGAACAGGGGGAGGAGGACTGAAGCTTTCTTT,CASRLNRGRRTEAFF
TRBJ2-3,-,TRBV5-1,-,TGCGCCAGCAGCTTGGAGCCCACAGATACGCAGTATTTT,CASSLEPTDTQYF
TRBJ2-1,-,TRBV6-5,-,TGTGCCACCACTAACATAGCGGCGTACTACAATGAGCAGTTCTTC,CATTNIAAYYNEQFF
TRBJ2-7,TRBD1,TRBV28,-,TGTGCCAGCATCACCCGGGACAGGAGCTACGAGCAGTACTTC,CASITRDRSYEQYF
TRBJ1-5,TRBD1,TRBV7-9,-,TGTGCCAGCAGCTTGACAGGGAGCAATCAGCCCCAGCATTTT,CASSLTGSNQPQHF
TRBJ1-3,-,TRBV6-1,-,TGTGCCAGCAGTGAAAGTGTGGGGGGTGGAAACACCATATATTTT,CASSESVGGGNTIYF
TRBJ1-1,TRBD1,TRBV28,-,TGTGCCAGCAGTACCCTAGGGACAGGGGCACAGAACACTGAAGCTTTCTTT,CASSTLGTGAQNTEAFF
TRBJ2-7,TRBD1,TRBV6-1,-,TGTGCCAGCAGTGAAGCCCCCGGGACAGTTTACGAGCAGTACTTC,CASSEAPGTVYEQYF
TRBJ2-1,-,TRBV7-9,-,TGTGCCAGCAGCTTAGTGTCCGGGAGCTCCTACAATGAGCAGTTCTTC,CASSLVSGSSYNEQFF
TRBJ2-3,TRBD2,TRBV24-1,-,TGTGCCACCAGTGAGGTGGCTAGCGGGAGTAAAGATACGCAGTATTTT,CATSEVASGSKDTQYF
TRBJ2-4,TRBD2,TRBV3-1/TRBV3-2,-,TGTGCCAGCAGCCAATTTACTAGCGGGGGGGCGGCCAAAAACATTCAGTACTTC,CASSQFTSGGAAKNIQYF
TRBJ1-2,-,TRBV13,-,TGTGCCAGCAGCTTATTGAGGGCTGGCTACACCTTC,CASSLLRAGYTF
TRBJ2-2,-,TRBV7-9,-,TGTGCCAGCGCTTTTTCCCCAATAGAGAACACCGGGGAGCTGTTTTTT,CASAFSPIENTGELFF
TRBJ1-6,-,TRBV7-9,-,TGTGCCAGCAGCCTATCAGGGGTGAGGGATTCACCCCTCCACTTT,CASSLSGVRDSPLHF
TRBJ2-2,TRBD2,TRBV24-1,-,TGTGCCACGGAGGGCCAGGATGGCGGGGGTAACACCGGGGAGCTGTTTTTT,CATEGQDGGGNTGELFF
TRBJ1-5,TRBD1,TRBV30,-,TGTGCCTGGAGTAACAGGGGTGGTCAGCCCCAGCATTTT,CAWSNRGGQPQHF
TRBJ2-2,-,TRBV5-6,-,TGTGCCAGCAGGTCACTCACAGGGTGGACCGGGGAGCTGTTTTTT,CASRSLTGWTGELFF
TRBJ2-3,TRBD1,TRBV6-5,-,TGTGCCAGCAGCCCATACAGGGGTGGAGATACGCAGTATTTT,CASSPYRGGDTQYF
TRBJ1-3,-,TRBV18,-,TGTGCCAGCTCACAGACCCGGGACACCGGGGGGAACACCATATATTTT,CASSQTRDTGGNTIYF
TRBJ1-2,TRBD1,TRBV5-8,-,TGTGCCAGCAGCCGTCGACAGGGTGCTAACTATGGCTACACCTTC,CASSRRQGANYGYTF
TRBJ2-3,TRBD1,TRBV27,-,TGTGCCAGCAGTTTAGGGGGACAGTGGGCAGATACGCAGTATTTT,CASSLGGQWADTQYF
TRBJ2-3,-,TRBV28,-,TGTGCCAGCAGTAAGGACAGAGTTTTTAGCACAGATACGCAGTATTTT,CASSKDRVFSTDTQYF
TRBJ1-6,TRBD1,TRBV5-1,once,TGCGCCAGCAGCTTGCACTACAAACAGGGGCAGACACCCCTCCACTTT,CASSLHYKQGQTPLHF
TRBJ2-5,-,TRBV18,-,TGTGCCAGCTCACCAGCTAGATGGACAGTACAAGAGACCCAGTACTTC,CASSPARWTVQETQYF
TRBJ1-1,-,TRBV29-1,-,TGCAGCGTGGGCGTCGGGTACCAGGGGTACGCTTTCTTT,CSVGVGYQGYAFF